Shown below are 6 T cell receptor beta chains from a single sample sequenced in a study of blood T cells in healthy people across ages. Next came a second PCR, run for about 6 to 12 cycles, which used a sample-barcoded 5' primer along with a J-beta primer mix. TCRdb re-analysed the 5' RACE reads in MiXCR, keeping a single row per CDR3 protein. This sample has about 930,000 distinct CDR3 sequences, with 25% to 30% found just once. The same data also went into a second study, on T cells of mothers and their children.

Sequenced material: blood. The receptors shown here come from a woman aged 35 to 49 in good health.

Only a few counts were recorded for this clonotype. This chain links TRBV12-5 with TRBJ1-1; D remains ambiguous. The CDR3 length is 14 residues. Trimming took 2 bases from V and 7 from J, leaving 14 bases between them. Germline CDR1 reads LGHNT; CDR2 reads FRNRAP. CDR3 residues: CASGLSGMEGEAFF. CDR3 in DNA: TGTGCTAGTGGTTTGAGCGGGATGGAGGGTGAAGCTTTCTTT. The full variable domain, rest sourced from reference TRBV12-5 and TRBJ1-1, is DARVTQTPRHKVTEMGQEVTMRCQPILGHNTVFWYRQTMMQGLELLAYFRNRAPLDDSGMPKDRFSAEMPDATLATLKIQPSEPRDSAVYFCASGLSGMEGEAFFGQGTRLTVV.

This clonotype was recorded a few times. This sequence joins TRBV24-1 and TRBJ2-2; 8 bases line up with TRBD1. V lost 8 bases, J lost 1 base, and 5 bases stayed unmatched. The CDR3 is 15 amino acids. CDR1 KGHDR and CDR2 SFDVKD come from the germline V gene. The CDR3 DNA follows: TGTGCCACCATCTCCGGGACAGGGAACACCGGGGAGCTGTTTTTT. It is translated as CATISGTGNTGELFF.

This clonotype appeared many times. The chain uses TRBV7-3 and TRBJ2-7; 7 positions agree with TRBD1. In germline, CDR1 is SGHTA, CDR2 FQGTGA. The V and J ends lost 2 bases and 2 bases, in that order; junction bases with no gene match: 6. CDR3 length equals 15 residues. In nucleotides, the CDR3 is TGTGCCAGCAGCTTATCGGGGACAGAAGCCTACGAGCAGTACTTC. Translating gives CASSLSGTEAYEQYF. Full variable domain (outside the CDR3, taken from reference TRBV7-3 and TRBJ2-7): GAGVSQTPSNKVTEKGKYVELRCDPISGHTALYWYRQSLGQGPEFLIYFQGTGAADDSGLPNDRFFAVRPEGSVSTLKIQRTERGDSAVYLCASSLSGTEAYEQYFGPGTRLTVT.

This chain connects TRBV5-1 to TRBJ2-7; TRBD2 aligns across 8 bases. Looked up from germline, CDR1 is SGHRS and CDR2 is YFSETQ. CDR3 length equals 14 residues. The ends lost 6 bases at V and 2 bases at J; junction bases unmatched: 7. CDR3 protein: CASNPGTRPYEQYF. CDR3 coding DNA: TGCGCCAGCAACCCAGGGACTAGACCCTACGAGCAGTACTTC.

As for this clonotype: One base away lies a much larger clone, so this may be a sequencing read error. This chain joins TRBV11-3 and TRBJ2-1; no clear D gene. Germline assignment: CDR1 SGHNT and CDR2 YENEEA. This CDR3 spans 16 amino acids. Between the trimmed V and J ends, which lost 4 bases and 0 bases, there was a span of 13 bases. CDR3 residues: CASSSRNASSYNEQFF. Written as DNA, the CDR3 is TGTGCCAGCAGCTCCCGGAACGCGAGCTCCTACAATGAGCAGTTCTTC.

This chain connects TRBV2 to TRBJ2-3; 7 positions agree with TRBD2. Germline CDR1 is SNHLY and CDR2 is FYNNEI. Trimming took 0 bases from V and 4 from J; bases not matched to a gene: 4. The CDR3 is 15 amino acids. In nucleotides, the CDR3 is TGTGCCAGCAGTGAAGCCCCGGGGAGGGCAGATACGCAGTATTTT. It is translated as CASSEAPGRADTQYF.